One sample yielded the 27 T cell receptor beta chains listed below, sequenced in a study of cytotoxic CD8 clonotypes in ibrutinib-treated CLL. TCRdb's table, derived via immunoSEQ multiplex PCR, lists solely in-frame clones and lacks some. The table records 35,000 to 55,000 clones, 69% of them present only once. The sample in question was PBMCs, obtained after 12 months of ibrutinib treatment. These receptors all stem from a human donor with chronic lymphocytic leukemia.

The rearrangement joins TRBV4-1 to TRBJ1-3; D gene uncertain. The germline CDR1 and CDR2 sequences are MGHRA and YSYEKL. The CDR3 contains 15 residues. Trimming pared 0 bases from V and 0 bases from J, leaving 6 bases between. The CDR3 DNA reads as TGCGCCAGCAGCCAAGAAACTTCCTCTGGAAACACCATATATTTT. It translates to CASSQETSSGNTIYF.

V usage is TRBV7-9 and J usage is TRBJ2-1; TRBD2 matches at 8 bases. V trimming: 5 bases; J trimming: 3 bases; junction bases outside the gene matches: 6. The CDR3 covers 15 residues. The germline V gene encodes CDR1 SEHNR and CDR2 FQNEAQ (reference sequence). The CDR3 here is CASSTPGLDYNEQFF. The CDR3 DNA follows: TGTGCCAGCAGCACACCGGGACTAGACTACAATGAGCAGTTCTTC.

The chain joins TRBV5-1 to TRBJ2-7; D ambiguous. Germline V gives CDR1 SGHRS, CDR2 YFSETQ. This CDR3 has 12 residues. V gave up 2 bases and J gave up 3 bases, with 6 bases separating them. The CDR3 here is CASSFSNYEQYF. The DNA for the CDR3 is TGCGCCAGCAGCTTTTCCAACTACGAGCAGTACTTC.

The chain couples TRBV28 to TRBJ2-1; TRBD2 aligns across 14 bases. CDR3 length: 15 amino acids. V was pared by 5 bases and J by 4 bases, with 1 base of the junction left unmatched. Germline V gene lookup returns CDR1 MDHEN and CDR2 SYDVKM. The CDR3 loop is CASSRTSGGYNEQFF. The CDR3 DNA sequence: TGTGCCAGCAGTCGGACTAGCGGGGGGTACAATGAGCAGTTCTTC.

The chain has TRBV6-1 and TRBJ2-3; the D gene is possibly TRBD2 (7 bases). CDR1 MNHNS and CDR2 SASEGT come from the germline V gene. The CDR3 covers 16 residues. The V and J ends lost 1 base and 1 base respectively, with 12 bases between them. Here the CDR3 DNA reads TGTGCCAGCAGTGAAGTAAGGGAGGGGGGCACAGATACGCAGTATTTT. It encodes CASSEVREGGTDTQYF.

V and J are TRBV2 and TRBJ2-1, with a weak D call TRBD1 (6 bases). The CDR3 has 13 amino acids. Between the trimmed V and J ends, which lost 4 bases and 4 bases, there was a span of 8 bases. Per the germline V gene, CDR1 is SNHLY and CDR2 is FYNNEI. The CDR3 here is CASSADRYNEQFF. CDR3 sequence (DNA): TGTGCCAGCAGTGCCGACAGGTACAATGAGCAGTTCTTC.

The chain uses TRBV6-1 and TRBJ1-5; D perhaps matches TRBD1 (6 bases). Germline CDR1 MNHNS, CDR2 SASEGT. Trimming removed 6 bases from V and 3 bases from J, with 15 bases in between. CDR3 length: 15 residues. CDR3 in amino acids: CASRFGGELNQPQHF. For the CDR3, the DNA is TGTGCCAGCAGGTTCGGGGGCGAGCTCAATCAGCCCCAGCATTTT.

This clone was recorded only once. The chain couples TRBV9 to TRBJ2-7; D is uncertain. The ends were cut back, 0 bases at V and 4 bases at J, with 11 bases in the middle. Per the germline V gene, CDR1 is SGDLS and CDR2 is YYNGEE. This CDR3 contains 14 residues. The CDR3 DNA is TGTGCCAGCAGCGTAGCGACGACTGGGTACGAGCAGTACTTC. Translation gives CASSVATTGYEQYF.

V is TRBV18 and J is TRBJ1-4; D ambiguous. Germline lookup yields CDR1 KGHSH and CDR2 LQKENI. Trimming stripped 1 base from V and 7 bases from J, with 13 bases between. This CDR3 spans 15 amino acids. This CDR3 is CASSPQEALGEKLFF. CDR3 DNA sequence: TGTGCCAGCTCACCACAGGAGGCGCTGGGTGAAAAACTGTTTTTT.

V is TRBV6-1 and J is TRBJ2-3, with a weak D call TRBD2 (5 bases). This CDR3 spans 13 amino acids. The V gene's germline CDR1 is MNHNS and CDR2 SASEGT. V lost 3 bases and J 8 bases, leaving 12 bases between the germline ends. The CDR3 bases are TGTGCCAGCAGTGAGGGCGGAGCGGTTACGCAGTATTTT. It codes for CASSEGGAVTQYF.

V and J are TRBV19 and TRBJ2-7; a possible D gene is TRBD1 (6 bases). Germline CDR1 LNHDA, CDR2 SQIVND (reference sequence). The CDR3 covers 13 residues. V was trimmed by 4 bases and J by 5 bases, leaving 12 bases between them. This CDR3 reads CASSSQGSHEQYF. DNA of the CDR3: TGTGCCAGTAGTAGCCAGGGGAGCCACGAGCAGTACTTC.

The CDR3: CASSPPPSGNTIYF. The CDR3 DNA is TGTGCCAGCAGTCCCCCACCCTCTGGAAACACCATATATTTT. The chain links TRBV6-1 to TRBJ1-3; the D is unclear. CDR1 is MNHNS and CDR2 is SASEGT in the germline V gene. Deletions cut 5 bases from V and 0 bases from J, with 8 bases between. The length of the CDR3 is 14 residues.

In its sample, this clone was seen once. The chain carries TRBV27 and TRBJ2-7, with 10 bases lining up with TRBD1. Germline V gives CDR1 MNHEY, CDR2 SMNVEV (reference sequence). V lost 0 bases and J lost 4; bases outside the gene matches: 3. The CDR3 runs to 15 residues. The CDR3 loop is CASSLSEGQGYEQYF. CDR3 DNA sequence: TGTGCCAGCAGTTTATCAGAGGGACAGGGGTACGAGCAGTACTTC.

The DNA of the CDR3 is TGTGCCAGCAGCTTACTTGGGACTAGCTTGGAAGAGACCCAGTACTTC. As protein: CASSLLGTSLEETQYF. The genes are TRBV5-6 and TRBJ2-5, with 9 bases fitting TRBD2. This CDR3 region has 16 residues. Germline loops: CDR1 SGHDT, CDR2 YYEEEE. V shed 2 bases, J shed 3 bases, and the junction held 8 bases outside the gene matches.

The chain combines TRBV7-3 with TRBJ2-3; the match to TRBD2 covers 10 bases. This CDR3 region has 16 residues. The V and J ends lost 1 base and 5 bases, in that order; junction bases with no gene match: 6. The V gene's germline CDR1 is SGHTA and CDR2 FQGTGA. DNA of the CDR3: TGTGCCAGCAGCTTAAGTCCAGCGGGGGGGCTAGATACGCAGTATTTT. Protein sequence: CASSLSPAGGLDTQYF.

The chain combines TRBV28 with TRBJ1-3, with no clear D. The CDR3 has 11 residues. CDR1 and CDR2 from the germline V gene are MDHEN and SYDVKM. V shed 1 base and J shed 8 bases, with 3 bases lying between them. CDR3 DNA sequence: TGTGCCAGCAGTTTATTTGACACCATATATTTT. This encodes CASSLFDTIYF.

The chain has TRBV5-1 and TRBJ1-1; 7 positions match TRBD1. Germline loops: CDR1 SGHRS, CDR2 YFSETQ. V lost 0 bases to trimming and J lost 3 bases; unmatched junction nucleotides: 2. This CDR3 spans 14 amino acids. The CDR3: CASSLGQGYTEAFF. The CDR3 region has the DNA TGCGCCAGCAGCTTGGGACAGGGTTACACTGAAGCTTTCTTT.

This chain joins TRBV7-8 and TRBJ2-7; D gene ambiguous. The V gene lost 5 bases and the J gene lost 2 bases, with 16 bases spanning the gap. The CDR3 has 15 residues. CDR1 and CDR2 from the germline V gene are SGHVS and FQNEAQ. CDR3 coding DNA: TGTGCCAGCAGCCCGAGGTCAAGGTTAGCCTACGAGCAGTACTTC. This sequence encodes CASSPRSRLAYEQYF.

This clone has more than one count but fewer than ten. CDR3 nucleotides: TGCAGTGCTCCCACAGGGACTGAAGCTTTCTTT. This translates into CSAPTGTEAFF. The V gene is TRBV20-1, the J gene TRBJ1-1; the D gene is possibly TRBD1 (6 bases). Trimming removed 5 bases at V and 5 bases at J, with 9 bases between. The CDR3 spans 11 residues. The germline CDR1 and CDR2 sequences are DFQATT and SNEGSKA (reference sequence).

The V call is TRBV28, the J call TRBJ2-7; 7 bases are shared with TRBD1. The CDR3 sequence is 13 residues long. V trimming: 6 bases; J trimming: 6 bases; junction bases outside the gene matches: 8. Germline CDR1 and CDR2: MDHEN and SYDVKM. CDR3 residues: CASSTGQHREQYF. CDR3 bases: TGTGCCAGCAGCACGGGACAGCATCGCGAGCAGTACTTC. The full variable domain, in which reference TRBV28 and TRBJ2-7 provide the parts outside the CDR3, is DVKVTQSSRYLVKRTGEKVFLECVQDMDHENMFWYRQDPGLGLRLIYFSYDVKMKEKGDIPEGYSVSREKKERFSLILESASTNQTSMYLCASSTGQHREQYFGPGTRLTVT.

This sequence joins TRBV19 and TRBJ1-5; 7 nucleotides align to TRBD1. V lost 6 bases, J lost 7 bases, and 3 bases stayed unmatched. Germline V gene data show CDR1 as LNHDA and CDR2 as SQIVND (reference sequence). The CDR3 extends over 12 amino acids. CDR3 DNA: TGTGCCAGTAGCCCACAGGGGCAGCCCCAGCATTTT. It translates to CASSPQGQPQHF.

CDR3 residues: CASSQEGGADEKLFF. The CDR3, as DNA: TGTGCCAGCAGCCAAGAGGGGGGGGCTGATGAAAAACTGTTTTTT. This chain uses TRBV14 with TRBJ1-4; a possible D gene is TRBD1 (6 bases). V was cut by 0 bases and J by 6 bases, with 11 bases left in between. The CDR3 spans 15 residues. The germline V gene has CDR1 SGHDN and CDR2 FVKESK.

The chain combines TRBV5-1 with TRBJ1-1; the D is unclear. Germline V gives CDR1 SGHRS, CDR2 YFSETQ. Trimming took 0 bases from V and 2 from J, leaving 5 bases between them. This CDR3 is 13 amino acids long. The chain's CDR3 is CASSLETNTEAFF. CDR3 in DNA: TGCGCCAGCAGCTTGGAAACAAACACTGAAGCTTTCTTT.

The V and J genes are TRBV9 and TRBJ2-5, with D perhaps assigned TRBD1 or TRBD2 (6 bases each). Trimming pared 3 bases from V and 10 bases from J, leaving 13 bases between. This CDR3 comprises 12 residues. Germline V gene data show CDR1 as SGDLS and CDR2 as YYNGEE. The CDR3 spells CASSEEGGDQYF. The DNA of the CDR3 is TGTGCCAGCAGCGAAGAGGGGGGAGACCAGTACTTC.

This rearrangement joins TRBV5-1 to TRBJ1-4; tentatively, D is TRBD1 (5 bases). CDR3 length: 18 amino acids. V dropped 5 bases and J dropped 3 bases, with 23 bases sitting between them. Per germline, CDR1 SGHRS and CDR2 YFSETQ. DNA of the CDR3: TGCGCCAGCAGGCTGGGTTGGGCCAGGGAAACCGCTAATGAAAAACTGTTTTTT. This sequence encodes CASRLGWARETANEKLFF.

The CDR3 nucleotides read TGTGCCAGCAGCGTAGCTGAAAGCTACACTGAAGCTTTCTTT. Protein product: CASSVAESYTEAFF. The chain employs TRBV9 and TRBJ1-1; D unresolved. The CDR3 loop spans 14 amino acids. Trimming left V 0 bases short and J 3 bases short, with 9 bases between. CDR1 and CDR2 (germline): SGDLS, YYNGEE.

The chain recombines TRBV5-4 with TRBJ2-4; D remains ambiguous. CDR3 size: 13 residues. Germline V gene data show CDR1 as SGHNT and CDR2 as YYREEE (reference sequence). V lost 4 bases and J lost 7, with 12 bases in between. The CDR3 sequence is CASSHDSVNIQYF. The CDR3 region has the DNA TGTGCCAGCAGCCACGATTCTGTCAACATTCAGTACTTC.